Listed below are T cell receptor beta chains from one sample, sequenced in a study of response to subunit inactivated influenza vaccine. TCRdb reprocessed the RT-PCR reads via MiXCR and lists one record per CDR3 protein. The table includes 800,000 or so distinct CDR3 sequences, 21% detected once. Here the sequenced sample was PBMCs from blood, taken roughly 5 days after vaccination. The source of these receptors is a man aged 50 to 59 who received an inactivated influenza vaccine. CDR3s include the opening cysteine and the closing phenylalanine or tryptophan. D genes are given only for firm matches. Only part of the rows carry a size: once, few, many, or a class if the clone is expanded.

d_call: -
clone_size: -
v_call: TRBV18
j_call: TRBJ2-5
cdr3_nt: TGTGCCAGCTCACTGGCGTTAGGGACCCAAGAGACCCAGTACTTC
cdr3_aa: CASSLALGTQETQYF

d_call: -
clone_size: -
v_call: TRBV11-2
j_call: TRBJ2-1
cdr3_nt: TGTGCCAGCAGCTTGCTTCTAGCAACATACGACAATGAGCAGTTCTTC
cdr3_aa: CASSLLLATYDNEQFF

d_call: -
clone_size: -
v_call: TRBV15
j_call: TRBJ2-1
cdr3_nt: TGTGCCACCAGCAGAGATCTTTGGCGGGTCGAATCCCTCTTC
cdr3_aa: CATSRDLWRVESLF

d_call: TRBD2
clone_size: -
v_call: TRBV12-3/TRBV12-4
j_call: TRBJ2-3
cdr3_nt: TGTGCCAGCAGTTTAATAGGCGGGAGGGATACGCAGTATTTT
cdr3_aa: CASSLIGGRDTQYF

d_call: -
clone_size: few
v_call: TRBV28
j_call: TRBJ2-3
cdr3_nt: TGTGCCAGCAGCTGGGACAGCACAGATACGCAGTATTTT
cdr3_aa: CASSWDSTDTQYF

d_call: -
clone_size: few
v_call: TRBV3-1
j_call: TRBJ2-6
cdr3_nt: TGTGCCAGCAGCCAAACAGGGATACTATCTGGGGCCAACGTCCTGACTTTC
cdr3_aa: CASSQTGILSGANVLTF

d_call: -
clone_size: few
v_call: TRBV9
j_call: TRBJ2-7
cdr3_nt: TGTGCCAGCAGCGTGGGAACAGGGCGCGGAAAGGGCGAGCAGTACTTC
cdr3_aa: CASSVGTGRGKGEQYF

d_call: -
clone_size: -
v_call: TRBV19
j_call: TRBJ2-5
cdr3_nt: TGTGCCAGTAGGTCAACTGCCCCAATGTACCAAGAGACCCAGTACTTC
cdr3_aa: CASRSTAPMYQETQYF

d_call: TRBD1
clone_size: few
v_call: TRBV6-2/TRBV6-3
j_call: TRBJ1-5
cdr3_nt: TGTGCCAGCAGCCGTGACAGGGGCACGCAGCCCCAGCATTTT
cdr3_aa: CASSRDRGTQPQHF

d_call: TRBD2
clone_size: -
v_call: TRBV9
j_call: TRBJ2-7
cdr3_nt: TGTGCCAGCAGCGTAGAACTAGCGGGGCGCGAGCAGTACTTC
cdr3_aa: CASSVELAGREQYF

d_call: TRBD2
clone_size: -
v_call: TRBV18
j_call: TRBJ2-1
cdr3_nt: TGTGCCAGCTCACCAACAGGGTTGGCTAGCGGGAGGGCCTCCTCCTACAATGAGCAGTTCTTC
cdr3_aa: CASSPTGLASGRASSYNEQFF

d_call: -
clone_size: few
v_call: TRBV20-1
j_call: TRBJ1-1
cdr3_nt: TGCAGTGCTCCCCTCGGGGGGATGAACACTGAAGCTTTCTTT
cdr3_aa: CSAPLGGMNTEAFF

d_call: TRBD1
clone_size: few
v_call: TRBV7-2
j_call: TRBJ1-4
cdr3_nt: TGTGCCAGCAGCACCCGGACAGGACCTAATGAAAAACTGTTTTTT
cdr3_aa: CASSTRTGPNEKLFF

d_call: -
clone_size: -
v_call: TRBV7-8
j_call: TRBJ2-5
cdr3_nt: TGTGCCAGCAGCGTGAGCGACACCGGGGAGCAAGAGACCCAGTACTTC
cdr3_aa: CASSVSDTGEQETQYF

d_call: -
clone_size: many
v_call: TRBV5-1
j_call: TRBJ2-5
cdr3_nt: TGCGCCAGCAGCTTGTCCAGCCAAGAGACCCAGTACTTC
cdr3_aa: CASSLSSQETQYF

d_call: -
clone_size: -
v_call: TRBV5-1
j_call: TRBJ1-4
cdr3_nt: TGCGCCAGCAGCCCAGGGCCAGTTAATGAAAAACTGTTTTTT
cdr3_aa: CASSPGPVNEKLFF

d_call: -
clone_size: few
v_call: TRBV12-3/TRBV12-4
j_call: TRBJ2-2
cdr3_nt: TGTGCCAGCAGCCCCTCGCGGCGGGGCGGGGAGCTGTTTTTT
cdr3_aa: CASSPSRRGGELFF

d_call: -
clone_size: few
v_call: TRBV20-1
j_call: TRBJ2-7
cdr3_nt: TGCAGTGCTAGAGACCCGGGACCAGGCTACGAGCAGTACTTC
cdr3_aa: CSARDPGPGYEQYF

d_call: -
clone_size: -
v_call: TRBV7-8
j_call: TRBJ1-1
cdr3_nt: TGTGCCAGCAGCCACCCCAGTGAGGGCACTGAAGCTTTCTTT
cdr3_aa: CASSHPSEGTEAFF

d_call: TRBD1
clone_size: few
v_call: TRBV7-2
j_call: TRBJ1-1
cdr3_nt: TGTGCCAGCAGCTTAGTCCCGGCAGGGGGAACTGAAGCTTTCTTT
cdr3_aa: CASSLVPAGGTEAFF

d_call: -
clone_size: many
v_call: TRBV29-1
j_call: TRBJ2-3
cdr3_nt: TGCAGCGTTGACCGCACAGATACGCAGTATTTT
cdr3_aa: CSVDRTDTQYF

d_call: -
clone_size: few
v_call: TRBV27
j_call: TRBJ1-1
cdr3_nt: TGTGCCAGCCGTGGCGGGGGGGGGCATTTCTTAACTGAAGCTTTCTTT
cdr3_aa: CASRGGGGHFLTEAFF

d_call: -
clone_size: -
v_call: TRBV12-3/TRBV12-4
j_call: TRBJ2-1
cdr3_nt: TGTGCCAGCAGTTTAGGAAGGGCCGGGTACAATGAGCAGTTCTTC
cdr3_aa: CASSLGRAGYNEQFF

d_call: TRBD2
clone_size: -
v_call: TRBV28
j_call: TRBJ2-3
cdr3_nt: TGTGCCAGCAGTTTTTCGCTAGCGGGGGACACAGATACGCAGTATTTT
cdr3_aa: CASSFSLAGDTDTQYF

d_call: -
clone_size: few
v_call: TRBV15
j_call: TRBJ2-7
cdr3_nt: TGTGCCACCGGGACCAGGACCCTTGACGAGCAGTACTTC
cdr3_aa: CATGTRTLDEQYF

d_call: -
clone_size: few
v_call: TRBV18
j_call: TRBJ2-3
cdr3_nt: TGTGCCAGCTCACCGATCAGGGGTGCCAGCACAGATACGCAGTATTTT
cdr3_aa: CASSPIRGASTDTQYF

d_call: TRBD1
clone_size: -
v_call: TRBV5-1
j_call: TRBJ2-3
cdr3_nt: TGCGCCAGCAGCGTACAGGGGAGCACAGATACGCAGTATTTT
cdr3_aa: CASSVQGSTDTQYF

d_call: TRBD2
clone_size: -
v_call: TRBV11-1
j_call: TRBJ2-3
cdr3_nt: TGTGCCAGCAGCCCAAGGACTAGCGGGGGGGCCGGCACAGATACGCAGTATTTT
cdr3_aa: CASSPRTSGGAGTDTQYF

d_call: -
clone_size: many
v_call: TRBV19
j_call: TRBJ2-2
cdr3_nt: TGTGCCAGTAGTATAGGCTTTGGCAGACTCACCGGGGAGCTGTTTTTT
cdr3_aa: CASSIGFGRLTGELFF

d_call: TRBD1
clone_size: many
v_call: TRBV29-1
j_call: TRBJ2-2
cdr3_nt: TGCAGCGTTGAGGGTTTCGGACAGGACCCCGGGGAGCTGTTTTTT
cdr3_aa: CSVEGFGQDPGELFF

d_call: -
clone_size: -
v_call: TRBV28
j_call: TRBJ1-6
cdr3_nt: TGTGCCAGCAGTTTGCCGGGTTTACCCCTCCACTTT
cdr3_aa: CASSLPGLPLHF

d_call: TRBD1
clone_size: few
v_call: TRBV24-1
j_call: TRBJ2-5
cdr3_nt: TGTGCCACCAGTGATTTTCCGGGACAGGGACGAGAGACCCAGTACTTC
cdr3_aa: CATSDFPGQGRETQYF

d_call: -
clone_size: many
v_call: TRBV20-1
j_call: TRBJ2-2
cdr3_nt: TGCAGTGCTAGAGATTATGGGCTCGGGGACACCGGGGAGCTGTTTTTT
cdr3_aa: CSARDYGLGDTGELFF